Listed below are T cell receptor beta chains from one sample, sequenced in a study of T cells in Graves' hyperthyroidism and ophthalmopathy. A single record per CDR3 protein comes from TCRdb applying MiXCR to the multiplex PCR reads. The sample includes roughly 740,000 distinct CDR3 sequences, about 17% of them seen just once. The specimen sequenced was blood. These receptors were collected from a man younger than 30 with Graves' hyperthyroidism. Both conserved end residues are part of each CDR3. The order of the fields is V gene, J gene, D gene, clone size, CDR3 protein, CDR3 DNA. A D gene is named only where the DNA matches it firmly. Clone size is stated in some rows and not others, as once, few, many or a class when expanded.

V gene: TRBV18; J gene: TRBJ1-1; D gene: .; clone size: many; CDR3 protein: CASSSAGKDTEAFF; CDR3 DNA: TGTGCCAGCTCGTCGGCGGGGAAGGACACTGAAGCTTTCTTT
V gene: TRBV11-3; J gene: TRBJ2-1; D gene: TRBD2; clone size: many; CDR3 protein: CATAAAGLAGYEQFF; CDR3 DNA: TGTGCCACCGCAGCAGCGGGGCTAGCGGGATATGAGCAGTTCTTC
V gene: TRBV2; J gene: TRBJ2-2; D gene: .; clone size: few; CDR3 protein: CASTQMGSSTGELFF; CDR3 DNA: TGTGCCAGCACCCAGATGGGGTCGAGCACCGGGGAGCTGTTTTTT
V gene: TRBV7-9; J gene: TRBJ1-1; D gene: .; clone size: .; CDR3 protein: CASSSLVGHLNTEAFF; CDR3 DNA: TGTGCCAGCAGCTCGTTAGTCGGGCACCTCAACACTGAAGCTTTCTTT
V gene: TRBV10-2; J gene: TRBJ2-1; D gene: TRBD1; clone size: few; CDR3 protein: CASRVTGLSNEQFF; CDR3 DNA: TGCGCCAGCAGAGTGACAGGGTTATCCAATGAGCAGTTCTTC
V gene: TRBV27; J gene: TRBJ2-7; D gene: TRBD1; clone size: .; CDR3 protein: CASSTRQGGGRYEQYF; CDR3 DNA: TGTGCCAGCAGTACACGACAGGGGGGAGGGCGGTACGAGCAGTACTTC
V gene: TRBV7-2; J gene: TRBJ2-7; D gene: .; clone size: many; CDR3 protein: CASTSDPSYEQYF; CDR3 DNA: TGTGCCAGCACCTCGGACCCCTCCTACGAGCAGTACTTC
V gene: TRBV29-1; J gene: TRBJ2-2; D gene: .; clone size: few; CDR3 protein: CSVARNRANTGELFF; CDR3 DNA: TGCAGCGTGGCGCGCAATCGGGCGAACACCGGGGAGCTGTTTTTT
V gene: TRBV28; J gene: TRBJ2-7; D gene: .; clone size: many; CDR3 protein: CASIQRGADEQYF; CDR3 DNA: TGTGCCAGCATTCAAAGGGGTGCGGACGAGCAGTACTTC
V gene: TRBV6-2/TRBV6-3; J gene: TRBJ2-4; D gene: TRBD1; clone size: .; CDR3 protein: CASRLGQGLAKNIQYF; CDR3 DNA: TGTGCCAGCAGATTGGGACAGGGATTAGCCAAAAACATTCAGTACTTC
V gene: TRBV5-1; J gene: TRBJ2-3; D gene: TRBD1; clone size: many; CDR3 protein: CASSGTGDGTDTQYF; CDR3 DNA: TGCGCCAGCAGCGGAACAGGGGATGGGACAGATACGCAGTATTTT
V gene: TRBV28; J gene: TRBJ2-1; D gene: TRBD2; clone size: many; CDR3 protein: CASSPITSGRGVYNEQFF; CDR3 DNA: TGTGCCAGCAGTCCGATCACTAGCGGGAGGGGAGTTTACAATGAGCAGTTCTTC
V gene: TRBV30; J gene: TRBJ2-6; D gene: TRBD1; clone size: .; CDR3 protein: CAWSYDRDESGANVLTF; CDR3 DNA: TGTGCCTGGAGTTACGACAGGGATGAGTCTGGGGCCAACGTCCTGACTTTC
V gene: TRBV2; J gene: TRBJ2-7; D gene: TRBD2; clone size: few; CDR3 protein: CASSALAGGEQYF; CDR3 DNA: TGTGCCAGCAGTGCACTAGCGGGTGGCGAGCAGTACTTC
V gene: TRBV12-3/TRBV12-4; J gene: TRBJ2-5; D gene: .; clone size: few; CDR3 protein: CASSFGSPIGETQYF; CDR3 DNA: TGTGCCAGCAGTTTCGGGTCCCCCATCGGGGAGACCCAGTACTTC
V gene: TRBV11-3; J gene: TRBJ2-3; D gene: .; clone size: .; CDR3 protein: CASKGGGPTQYF; CDR3 DNA: TGTGCCAGCAAGGGTGGGGGACCTACGCAGTATTTT
V gene: TRBV20-1; J gene: TRBJ2-3; D gene: TRBD2; clone size: few; CDR3 protein: CSGGLAGVDTQYF; CDR3 DNA: TGCAGTGGGGGACTAGCGGGAGTTGATACGCAGTATTTT
V gene: TRBV12-3/TRBV12-4; J gene: TRBJ2-7; D gene: TRBD2; clone size: .; CDR3 protein: CASSLAVGGIFREQYF; CDR3 DNA: TGTGCCAGCAGTTTAGCTGTGGGAGGGATCTTTCGAGAGCAGTACTTC
V gene: TRBV3-1; J gene: TRBJ2-5; D gene: TRBD1; clone size: .; CDR3 protein: CASSFTGGQETQHF; CDR3 DNA: TGTGCCAGCAGCTTTACAGGGGGCCAGGAGACCCAGCACTTC
V gene: TRBV28; J gene: TRBJ1-2; D gene: TRBD1; clone size: many; CDR3 protein: CASSSDRDYGYTF; CDR3 DNA: TGTGCCAGCAGCTCGGACAGGGACTATGGCTACACCTTC
V gene: TRBV20-1; J gene: TRBJ2-5; D gene: TRBD1; clone size: many; CDR3 protein: CSARTGRETQYF; CDR3 DNA: TGCAGTGCCCGGACAGGGCGAGAGACCCAGTACTTC
V gene: TRBV20-1; J gene: TRBJ2-1; D gene: TRBD2; clone size: many; CDR3 protein: CSARDPAGNYNEQFF; CDR3 DNA: TGCAGTGCTAGAGACCCAGCGGGGAACTACAATGAGCAGTTCTTC
V gene: TRBV4-2; J gene: TRBJ1-2; D gene: .; clone size: .; CDR3 protein: CASTLDRFRGYTF; CDR3 DNA: TGTGCCAGCACCCTTGACAGGTTTCGTGGCTACACCTTC
V gene: TRBV12-3/TRBV12-4; J gene: TRBJ1-1; D gene: .; clone size: .; CDR3 protein: CASSFSREEAFF; CDR3 DNA: TGTGCCAGCAGTTTTTCAAGGGAAGAAGCTTTCTTT
V gene: TRBV12-3/TRBV12-4; J gene: TRBJ1-5; D gene: .; clone size: many; CDR3 protein: CASSLYISNQPQHF; CDR3 DNA: TGTGCCAGCAGTTTATATATTAGCAATCAGCCCCAGCATTTT
V gene: TRBV28; J gene: TRBJ2-5; D gene: .; clone size: many; CDR3 protein: CASSSREGTYF; CDR3 DNA: TGTGCCAGCAGCAGCCGAGAGGGAACGTACTTC
V gene: TRBV7-6; J gene: TRBJ1-1; D gene: TRBD1; clone size: .; CDR3 protein: CASSSDRLNTEAFF; CDR3 DNA: TGTGCCAGCAGCTCGGACAGGTTGAACACTGAAGCTTTCTTT
V gene: TRBV7-9; J gene: TRBJ2-1; D gene: .; clone size: few; CDR3 protein: CASSPPGGYSYNEQFF; CDR3 DNA: TGTGCCAGCAGCCCCCCAGGTGGTTACTCCTACAATGAGCAGTTCTTC
V gene: TRBV10-3; J gene: TRBJ2-2; D gene: .; clone size: few; CDR3 protein: CAISGSTGELFF; CDR3 DNA: TGTGCCATCAGTGGTAGCACCGGGGAGCTGTTTTTT
V gene: TRBV6-5; J gene: TRBJ2-1; D gene: .; clone size: few; CDR3 protein: CASSYRTGSNEQFF; CDR3 DNA: TGTGCCAGCAGTTACCGAACAGGGTCCAATGAGCAGTTCTTC
V gene: TRBV6-2/TRBV6-3; J gene: TRBJ2-1; D gene: .; clone size: few; CDR3 protein: CASSHDPSFTSKRGNEQFF; CDR3 DNA: TGTGCCAGCTCCCACGACCCATCCTTTACTAGCAAAAGGGGCAATGAGCAGTTCTTC
V gene: TRBV28; J gene: TRBJ1-4; D gene: TRBD1; clone size: few; CDR3 protein: CASTPSGTGREKLFF; CDR3 DNA: TGTGCCAGCACTCCTTCCGGGACAGGGCGTGAAAAACTGTTTTTT
V gene: TRBV6-2/TRBV6-3; J gene: TRBJ1-4; D gene: .; clone size: .; CDR3 protein: CASSYSQGRKLFF; CDR3 DNA: TGTGCCAGCAGTTATTCGCAAGGACGGAAACTGTTTTTT
V gene: TRBV10-3; J gene: TRBJ2-5; D gene: .; clone size: .; CDR3 protein: CAISESRGRSETQYF; CDR3 DNA: TGTGCCATCAGTGAGTCTAGAGGCCGGTCGGAGACCCAGTACTTC
V gene: TRBV30; J gene: TRBJ2-3; D gene: .; clone size: many; CDR3 protein: CAWTRMAADTQYF; CDR3 DNA: TGTGCCTGGACCCGGATGGCCGCAGATACGCAGTATTTT
V gene: TRBV18; J gene: TRBJ2-7; D gene: .; clone size: many; CDR3 protein: CASSPGHQNLNEQYF; CDR3 DNA: TGTGCCAGCTCCCCCGGACACCAAAACCTAAACGAGCAGTACTTC
V gene: TRBV7-2; J gene: TRBJ2-1; D gene: .; clone size: .; CDR3 protein: CASSLDSNSYNEQFF; CDR3 DNA: TGTGCCAGCAGCCTAGACTCGAATTCCTACAATGAGCAGTTCTTC
V gene: TRBV9; J gene: TRBJ2-1; D gene: TRBD2; clone size: .; CDR3 protein: CASSVVSGDYNEQFF; CDR3 DNA: TGTGCCAGCAGCGTAGTTAGCGGGGATTACAATGAGCAGTTCTTC
V gene: TRBV28; J gene: TRBJ1-4; D gene: .; clone size: many; CDR3 protein: CASSFGEKLFF; CDR3 DNA: TGTGCCAGCAGTTTCGGTGAAAAACTGTTTTTT
V gene: TRBV29-1; J gene: TRBJ2-3; D gene: TRBD1; clone size: once; CDR3 protein: CSVEWTGSSTDTQYF; CDR3 DNA: TGCAGCGTTGAATGGACAGGGTCAAGCACAGATACGCAGTATTTT
V gene: TRBV28; J gene: TRBJ2-7; D gene: .; clone size: many; CDR3 protein: CASSQDIRPLKDIYEQYF; CDR3 DNA: TGTGCCAGCAGCCAGGACATTAGACCCCTAAAAGATATCTACGAGCAGTACTTC
V gene: TRBV2; J gene: TRBJ2-4; D gene: .; clone size: .; CDR3 protein: CASQIKLGPWAKNIQYF; CDR3 DNA: TGTGCCAGCCAGATAAAGCTGGGGCCGTGGGCCAAAAACATTCAGTACTTC
V gene: TRBV7-7; J gene: TRBJ2-5; D gene: .; clone size: few; CDR3 protein: CASSSGPGETQYF; CDR3 DNA: TGTGCCAGCAGCTCCGGCCCTGGGGAGACCCAGTACTTC